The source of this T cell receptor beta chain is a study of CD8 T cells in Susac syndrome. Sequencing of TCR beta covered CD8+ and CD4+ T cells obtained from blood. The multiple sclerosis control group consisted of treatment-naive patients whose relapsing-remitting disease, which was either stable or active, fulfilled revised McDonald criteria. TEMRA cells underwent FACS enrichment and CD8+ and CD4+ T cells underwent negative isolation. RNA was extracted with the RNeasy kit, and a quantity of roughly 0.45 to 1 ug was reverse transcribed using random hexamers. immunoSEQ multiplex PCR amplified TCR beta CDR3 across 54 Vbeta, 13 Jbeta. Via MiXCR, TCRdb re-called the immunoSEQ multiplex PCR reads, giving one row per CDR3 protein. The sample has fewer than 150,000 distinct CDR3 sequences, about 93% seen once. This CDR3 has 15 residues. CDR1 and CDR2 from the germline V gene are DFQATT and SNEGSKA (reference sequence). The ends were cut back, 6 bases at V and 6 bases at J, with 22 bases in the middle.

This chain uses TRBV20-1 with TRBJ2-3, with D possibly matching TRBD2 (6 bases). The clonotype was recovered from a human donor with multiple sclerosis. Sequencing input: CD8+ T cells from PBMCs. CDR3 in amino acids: CSARPVADGADTQYF. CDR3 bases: TGCAGTGCCCGCCCTGTAGCGGATGGGGCCGATACGCAGTATTTT.